The next 22 T cell receptor beta chains were all read from a single sample in a study of PD-L1 blockade in urothelial cancer. Time point defined: pretreatment peripheral blood. Profiling relied on immunoSEQ multiplex PCR, and the TCRdb table lists in-frame clones only, not all of them. The sample has some 74,000 clones; about 85% are singletons. The sample here was PBMCs, taken around atezolizumab (anti-PD-L1) treatment. These TCRs come from a man between 40 and 49 years old with urothelial cancer.

This clone came up once. The chain combines TRBV4-2 with TRBJ2-1; D remains ambiguous. The V end lost 1 base, the J end lost 5 bases, and 12 bases lay between the germline ends. Germline CDR1 and CDR2: LGHNA and YNFKEQ. The CDR3 spans 15 residues. The CDR3 spells CASSQGLSENNEQFF. CDR3 DNA: TGTGCCAGCAGCCAAGGTCTCAGCGAGAACAATGAGCAGTTCTTC.

The chain combines TRBV5-6 with TRBJ1-2, with D unresolved. V lost 4 bases and J 8 bases, leaving 21 bases between the germline ends. The germline V gene has CDR1 SGHDT and CDR2 YYEEEE. The CDR3 sequence is 15 residues long. The CDR3: CASSLRVGTGLGYTF. The CDR3, as DNA: TGTGCCAGCAGCCTCCGTGTGGGTACGGGTTTAGGCTACACCTTC.

This chain connects TRBV6-5 to TRBJ2-2; 11 positions match TRBD2. The CDR3 has 16 residues. Trimming cost V 4 bases and J 7 bases; bases outside gene matches: 8. CDR1 and CDR2 from the germline V gene are MNHEY and SVGAGI. The CDR3 reads CASSSVLAGVRGELFF. CDR3 sequence (DNA): TGTGCCAGCAGTTCCGTACTAGCGGGAGTCCGCGGGGAGCTGTTTTTT.

This chain links TRBV15 with TRBJ1-5; 8 nucleotides line up with TRBD1. V lost 0 bases to trimming and J lost 1 base; unmatched junction nucleotides: 5. CDR1 LNHNV and CDR2 YYDKDF come from the germline V gene (reference sequence). This CDR3 comprises 17 residues. CDR3 bases: TGTGCCACCAGCAGAGACGGGACAGGAGAGAGCAATCAGCCCCAGCATTTT. The encoded protein is CATSRDGTGESNQPQHF.

The chain couples TRBV7-3 to TRBJ2-1; maybe TRBD1 (5 bases). The CDR3 covers 13 residues. Trimming stripped 1 base from V and 10 bases from J, with 11 bases between. Germline-derived CDR1 and CDR2 are SGHTA and FQGTGA. CDR3 sequence (DNA): TGTGCCAGCAGCTTAAACAACCCAGGGGAGCAGTTCTTC. Encoded protein: CASSLNNPGEQFF.

The rearrangement links TRBV7-9 to TRBJ2-3; D not certain. CDR1 is SEHNR, CDR2 FQNEAQ, per germline (reference sequence). The CDR3 loop spans 12 amino acids. V was cut by 6 bases and J by 2 bases, with 6 bases left in between. The CDR3 DNA sequence: TGTGCCAGCAGTTCTATCACAGATACGCAGTATTTT. It specifies CASSSITDTQYF.

The chain links TRBV28 to TRBJ1-2; D uncertain. V lost 6 bases to trimming and J lost 5 bases, with 7 bases between them. There are 11 residues in the CDR3. From germline, CDR1 is MDHEN and CDR2 SYDVKM. CDR3 sequence reads: CASSYRYGYTF. The CDR3 DNA is TGTGCCAGCAGCTATCGTTATGGCTACACCTTC.

The V call is TRBV18, the J call TRBJ1-2; tentatively, D is TRBD1 (6 bases). CDR1 and CDR2 (germline): KGHSH, LQKENI. This CDR3 contains 17 residues. The germline V and J ends were trimmed by 3 bases and 4 bases, with 21 bases remaining between them. In nucleotides, the CDR3 is TGTGCCAGCTCACCGCGTATTACAGGGTCGGAGATCTATGGCTACACCTTC. It specifies CASSPRITGSEIYGYTF.

The chain combines TRBV9 with TRBJ1-3; D is possibly TRBD1 (5 bases). The CDR3 has 14 amino acids. Germline V gene data show CDR1 as SGDLS and CDR2 as YYNGEE. Trimming shortened V by 2 bases and J by 4 bases, and 10 bases separated the two germline ends. The CDR3 DNA is TGTGCCAGCAGCGTCAGTACAGGCGGAAACACCATATATTTT. Translation: CASSVSTGGNTIYF.

This clone was seen once. The chain is built from TRBV19 and TRBJ2-5, with D possibly matching TRBD1 (6 bases). The CDR3 is made up of 15 amino acids. V was cut by 2 bases and J by 2 bases, with 12 bases left in between. CDR1 is LNHDA and CDR2 is SQIVND in the germline V gene (reference sequence). The CDR3 DNA reads TGTGCCAGTAGTATACGGGACAATCGTCAAGAGACCCAGTACTTC. Encoded protein: CASSIRDNRQETQYF.

The V and J genes are TRBV28 and TRBJ2-7, with D unclear. The V end was cut by 2 bases, the J end by 4 bases, with 6 bases between. The CDR3 runs 12 residues. The germline gives CDR1 MDHEN, CDR2 SYDVKM. The CDR3 region has the DNA TGTGCCAGCAGTTTAGGCCAATACGAGCAGTACTTC. As protein: CASSLGQYEQYF.

The rearrangement links TRBV27 to TRBJ1-2; 8 bases map to TRBD1. The CDR3 covers 16 residues. V was clipped by 6 bases and J by 7 bases; unmatched bases: 16. CDR1 and CDR2 (germline): MNHEY, SMNVEV (reference sequence). CDR3 bases: TGTGCCAGCAGAGCCCGCTTACCCCAGGGGGCGGGTGGCTACACCTTC. Translation: CASRARLPQGAGGYTF.

The J gene is TRBJ1-1, the V gene TRBV27, with D perhaps matching TRBD1 (5 bases). The germline V gene encodes CDR1 MNHEY and CDR2 SMNVEV (reference sequence). Deletions cut 3 bases from V and 4 bases from J, with 12 bases between. The CDR3 extends over 14 amino acids. The CDR3 coding sequence is TGTGCCAGCAGTTTGGTGGGGAGGGGCACTGAAGCTTTCTTT. The encoded protein is CASSLVGRGTEAFF.

The chain links TRBV6-1 to TRBJ2-3; D is undetermined. The CDR3 consists of 14 residues. Per germline, CDR1 MNHNS and CDR2 SASEGT. V was cut by 0 bases and J by 3 bases, with 7 bases left in between. Here the CDR3 DNA reads TGTGCCAGCAGTGAAGCCTTTACAACAGATACGCAGTATTTT. Its translation: CASSEAFTTDTQYF.

V is TRBV28 and J is TRBJ2-3; TRBD2 might be the D (5 bases). Between the trimmed V and J ends, which lost 8 bases and 11 bases, there was a span of 17 bases. Germline loops: CDR1 MDHEN, CDR2 SYDVKM. This CDR3 region has 12 residues. CDR3 residues: CASSLTLGRQYF. CDR3 nucleotides: TGTGCCAGCTCTCTGACCTTAGGGAGGCAGTATTTT. The full variable domain, its missing parts supplied by reference TRBV28 and TRBJ2-3, is DVKVTQSSRYLVKRTGEKVFLECVQDMDHENMFWYRQDPGLGLRLIYFSYDVKMKEKGDIPEGYSVSREKKERFSLILESASTNQTSMYLCASSLTLGRQYFGPGTRLTVL.

The sample holds one count of this clone. The chain carries TRBV14 and TRBJ2-7, with TRBD2 matching 7 bases. The V and J ends lost 0 bases and 5 bases, in that order; junction bases with no gene match: 10. The CDR3 is 16 amino acids. Germline lookup yields CDR1 SGHDN and CDR2 FVKESK. The CDR3 is CASSQEGRGATHEQYF. The CDR3 coding sequence is TGTGCCAGCAGCCAAGAAGGGAGGGGAGCCACCCACGAGCAGTACTTC.

In this sample, this clone turned up once. This chain links TRBV6-5 with TRBJ2-3; D gene unclear. With 2 bases removed from V and 0 bases from J, the gap between germline ends came to 3 bases. Germline V CDR1 and CDR2: MNHEY, SVGAGI. The CDR3 totals 13 residues. The CDR3 bases are TGTGCCAGCAGTTACAGCAGCACAGATACGCAGTATTTT. It specifies CASSYSSTDTQYF.

The chain uses TRBV19 and TRBJ2-7; D is unresolved. Between the trimmed V and J ends, which lost 6 bases and 0 bases, there was a span of 15 bases. CDR1 and CDR2 (germline): LNHDA, SQIVND (reference sequence). The CDR3 has 15 residues. The chain's CDR3 is CASSLGKTGSYEQYF. The DNA for the CDR3 is TGTGCCAGTAGCCTCGGTAAGACGGGCTCCTACGAGCAGTACTTC.

This clone appeared a single time. V is TRBV28 and J is TRBJ1-2; no definite D call. The length of the CDR3 is 12 residues. V lost 3 bases to trimming and J lost 7 bases, with 9 bases between them. Germline V gene lookup returns CDR1 MDHEN and CDR2 SYDVKM. The DNA of the CDR3 is TGTGCCAGCAGTTTCCGGGCGGGTGGCTACACCTTC. Protein sequence: CASSFRAGGYTF.

The V and J genes are TRBV27 and TRBJ2-3; 9 nucleotides agree with TRBD2. Germline V lookup: CDR1 MNHEY, CDR2 SMNVEV (reference sequence). The V segment lost 5 bases and the J segment 1 base; nucleotides outside the gene matches: 7. The CDR3 has 16 residues. Written as DNA, the CDR3 is TGTGCCAGCAGTCCTTTAGCGGGAGCAGGCACAGATACGCAGTATTTT. It translates to CASSPLAGAGTDTQYF.

This chain connects TRBV29-1 to TRBJ2-7; D ambiguous. This CDR3 is 11 amino acids long. Trimming took 4 bases from V and 2 from J, leaving 6 bases between them. CDR1 is SQVTM, CDR2 ANQGSEA, per germline. CDR3 sequence reads: CSVGTAYEQYF. CDR3 nucleotide sequence: TGCAGCGTTGGCACAGCCTACGAGCAGTACTTC.

The V and J genes are TRBV6-5 and TRBJ2-1, with 9 bases lining up with TRBD2. The ends lost 6 bases at V and 0 bases at J; junction bases unmatched: 3. This CDR3 spans 15 amino acids. Germline V gene sequence: CDR1 MNHEY, CDR2 SVGAGI. The CDR3 sequence is CASRAGGSSYNEQFF. The CDR3 DNA is TGTGCCAGCAGAGCGGGAGGTTCCTCCTACAATGAGCAGTTCTTC.